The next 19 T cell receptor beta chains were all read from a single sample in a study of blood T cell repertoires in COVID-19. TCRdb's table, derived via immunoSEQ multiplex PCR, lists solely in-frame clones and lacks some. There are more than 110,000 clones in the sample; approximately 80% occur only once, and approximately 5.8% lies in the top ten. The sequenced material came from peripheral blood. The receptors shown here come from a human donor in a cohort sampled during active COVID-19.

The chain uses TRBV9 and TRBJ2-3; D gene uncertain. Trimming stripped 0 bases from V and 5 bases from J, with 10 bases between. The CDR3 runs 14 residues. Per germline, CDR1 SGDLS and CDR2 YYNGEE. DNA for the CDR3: TGTGCCAGCAGCGTAGTGGGCACTGAAGATACGCAGTATTTT. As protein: CASSVVGTEDTQYF.

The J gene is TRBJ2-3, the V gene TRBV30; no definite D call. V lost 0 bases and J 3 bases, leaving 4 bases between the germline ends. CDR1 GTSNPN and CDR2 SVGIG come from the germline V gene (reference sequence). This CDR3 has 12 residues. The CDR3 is CAWSVRTDTQYF. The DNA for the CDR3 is TGTGCCTGGAGTGTGCGGACAGATACGCAGTATTTT.

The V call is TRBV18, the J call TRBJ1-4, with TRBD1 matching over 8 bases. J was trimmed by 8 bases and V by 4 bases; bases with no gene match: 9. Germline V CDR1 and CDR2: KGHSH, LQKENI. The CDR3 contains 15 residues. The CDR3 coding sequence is TGTGCCAGCTCACTAATACAGGGGGGTAAGGAAAAACTGTTTTTT. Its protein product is CASSLIQGGKEKLFF.

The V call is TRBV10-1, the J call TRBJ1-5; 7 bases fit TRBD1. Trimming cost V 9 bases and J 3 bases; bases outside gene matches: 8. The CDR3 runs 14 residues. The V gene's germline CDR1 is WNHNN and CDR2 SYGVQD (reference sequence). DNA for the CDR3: TGCGCCAGGAGACAGGGAGAGATCAATCAGCCCCAGCATTTT. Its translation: CARRQGEINQPQHF.

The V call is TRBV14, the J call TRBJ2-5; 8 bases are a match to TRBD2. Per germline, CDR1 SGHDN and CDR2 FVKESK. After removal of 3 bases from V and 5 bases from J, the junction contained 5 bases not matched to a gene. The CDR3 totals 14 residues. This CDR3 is CASSQVGRGETQYF. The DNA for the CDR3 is TGTGCCAGCAGCCAGGTCGGGAGGGGGGAGACCCAGTACTTC.

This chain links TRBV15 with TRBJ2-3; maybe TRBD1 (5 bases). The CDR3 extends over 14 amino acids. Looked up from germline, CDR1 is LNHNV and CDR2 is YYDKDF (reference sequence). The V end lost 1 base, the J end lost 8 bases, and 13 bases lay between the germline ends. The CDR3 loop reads CATSRATGQGTQYF. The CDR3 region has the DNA TGTGCCACCAGCAGAGCGACCGGACAAGGTACGCAGTATTTT.

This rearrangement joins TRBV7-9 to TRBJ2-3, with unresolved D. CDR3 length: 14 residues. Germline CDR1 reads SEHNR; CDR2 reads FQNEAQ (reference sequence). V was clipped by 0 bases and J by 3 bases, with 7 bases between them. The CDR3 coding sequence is TGTGCCAGCAGCTTAGCAGCGAGGACAGATACGCAGTATTTT. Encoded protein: CASSLAARTDTQYF.

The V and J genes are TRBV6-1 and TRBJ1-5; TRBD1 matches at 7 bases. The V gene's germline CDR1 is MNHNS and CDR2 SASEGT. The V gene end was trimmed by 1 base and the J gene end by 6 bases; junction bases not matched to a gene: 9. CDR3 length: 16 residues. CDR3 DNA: TGTGCCAGCAGTGAAGGCAGGGGGGCGGGAGGTCAGCCCCAGCATTTT. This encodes CASSEGRGAGGQPQHF.

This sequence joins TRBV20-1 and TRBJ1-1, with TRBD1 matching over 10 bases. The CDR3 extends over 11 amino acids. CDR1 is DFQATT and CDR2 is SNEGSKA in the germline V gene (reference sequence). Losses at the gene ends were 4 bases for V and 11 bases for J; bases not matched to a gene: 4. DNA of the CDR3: TGCAGTGCTATGGGACAGGGGCCCGCTTTCTTT. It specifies CSAMGQGPAFF.

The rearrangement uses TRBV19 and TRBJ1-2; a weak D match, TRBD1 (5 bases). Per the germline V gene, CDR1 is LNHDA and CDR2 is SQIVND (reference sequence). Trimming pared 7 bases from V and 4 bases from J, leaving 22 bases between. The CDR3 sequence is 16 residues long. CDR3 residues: CASTPRRGHTAYGYTF. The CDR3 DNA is TGTGCCAGTACTCCTCGGCGAGGACACACCGCCTATGGCTACACCTTC.

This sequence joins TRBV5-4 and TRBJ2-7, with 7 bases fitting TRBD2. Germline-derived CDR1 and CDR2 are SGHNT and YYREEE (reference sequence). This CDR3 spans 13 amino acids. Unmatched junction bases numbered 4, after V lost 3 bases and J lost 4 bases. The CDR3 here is CASSSSGRYEQYF. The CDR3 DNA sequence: TGTGCCAGCAGCTCTAGCGGAAGATACGAGCAGTACTTC.

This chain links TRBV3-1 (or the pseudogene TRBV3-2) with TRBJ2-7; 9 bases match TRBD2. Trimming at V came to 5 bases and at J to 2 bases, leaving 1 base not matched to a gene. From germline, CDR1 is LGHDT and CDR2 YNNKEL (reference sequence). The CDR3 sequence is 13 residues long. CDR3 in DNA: TGTGCCAGCAGCTCTAGCGGGGCCTACGAGCAGTACTTC. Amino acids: CASSSSGAYEQYF.

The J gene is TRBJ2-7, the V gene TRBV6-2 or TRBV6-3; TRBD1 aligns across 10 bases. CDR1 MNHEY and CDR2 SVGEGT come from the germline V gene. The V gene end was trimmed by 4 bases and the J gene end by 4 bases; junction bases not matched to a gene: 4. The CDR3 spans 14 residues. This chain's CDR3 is CASSWGQGPYEQYF. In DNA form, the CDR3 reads TGTGCCAGCAGTTGGGGACAGGGGCCTTACGAGCAGTACTTC.

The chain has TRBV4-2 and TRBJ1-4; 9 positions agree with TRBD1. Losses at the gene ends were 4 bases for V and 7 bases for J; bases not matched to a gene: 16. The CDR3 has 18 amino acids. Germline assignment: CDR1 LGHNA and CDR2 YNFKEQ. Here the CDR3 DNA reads TGTGCCAGCAGCCCCTTCCCCGCCGCTGGGACAGGGAGTGAAAAACTGTTTTTT. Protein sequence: CASSPFPAAGTGSEKLFF.

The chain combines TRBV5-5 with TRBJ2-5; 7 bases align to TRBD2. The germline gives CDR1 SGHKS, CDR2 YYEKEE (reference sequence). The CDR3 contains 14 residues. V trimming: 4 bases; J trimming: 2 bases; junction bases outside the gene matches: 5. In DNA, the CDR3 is TGTGCCAGCAGCCCCGGGACTATACAAGAGACCCAGTACTTC. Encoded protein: CASSPGTIQETQYF.

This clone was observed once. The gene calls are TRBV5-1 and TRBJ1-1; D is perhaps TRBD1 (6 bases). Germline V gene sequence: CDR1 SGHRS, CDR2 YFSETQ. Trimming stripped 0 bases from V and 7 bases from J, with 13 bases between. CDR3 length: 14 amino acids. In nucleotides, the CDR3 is TGCGCCAGCAGCTTGGCGGACAGCAGAAGTGAAGCTTTCTTT. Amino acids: CASSLADSRSEAFF. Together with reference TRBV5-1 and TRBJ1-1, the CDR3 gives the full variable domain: KAGVTQTPRYLIKTRGQQVTLSCSPISGHRSVSWYQQTPGQGLQFLFEYFSETQRNKGNFPGRFSGRQFSNSRSEMNVSTLELGDSALYLCASSLADSRSEAFFGQGTRLTVV.

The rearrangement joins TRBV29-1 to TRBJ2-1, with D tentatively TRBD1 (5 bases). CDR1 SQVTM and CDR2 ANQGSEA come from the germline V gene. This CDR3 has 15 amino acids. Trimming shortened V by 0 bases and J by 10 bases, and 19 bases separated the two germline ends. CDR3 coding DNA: TGCAGCGTTGAAGATCAAAAAGCAGGTCCAGGGGAGCAGTTCTTC. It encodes CSVEDQKAGPGEQFF.

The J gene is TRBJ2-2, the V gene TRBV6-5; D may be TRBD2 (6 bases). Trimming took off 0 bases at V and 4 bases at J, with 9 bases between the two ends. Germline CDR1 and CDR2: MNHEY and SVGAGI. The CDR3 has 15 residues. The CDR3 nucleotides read TGTGCCAGCAGTTACTCGGGACTTGGCACCGGGGAGCTGTTTTTT. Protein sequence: CASSYSGLGTGELFF.

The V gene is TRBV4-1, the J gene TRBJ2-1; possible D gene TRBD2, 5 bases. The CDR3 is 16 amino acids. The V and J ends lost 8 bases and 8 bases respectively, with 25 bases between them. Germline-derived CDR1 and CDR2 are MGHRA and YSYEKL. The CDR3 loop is CASRRHDTRNNDEQFF. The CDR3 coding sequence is TGCGCCAGCCGAAGACACGATACTAGGAATAACGATGAGCAGTTCTTC.